This TCR beta chain comes out of a study of glioma-infiltrating T cells (dated by TCRdb to 2016 to 2017). Regarding the complete study: Sequencing of TCR alpha- and beta-chain repertoires was performed on glioma tissue, on non-neoplastic brain tissue, and on matched peripheral blood mononuclear cells. To measure divergence between tissue and blood T-cell populations, each tissue-infiltrating repertoire was compared with the peripheral blood repertoire of the same patient. Three low-grade glioma patients, roughly 8 primary glioblastoma patients and three non-glioma patients contributing non-neoplastic brain tissue were included in the paired cohort.

Trimming removed 6 bases from V and 1 base from J, leaving 7 bases between the germline ends. The CDR3 starts with the cysteine, ends with the phenylalanine, and has 13 residues. CDR3 DNA is the only sequence kept; it has 39 bases, read in frame from the first base. Based on the germline V gene, the CDR1 and CDR2 sequences are MNHNS and SASEGT. TCR alpha and beta CDR3 regions were amplified with the iRepertoire nested amplicon-rescue multiplex PCR (arm-PCR) platform from RNA. The input for one-step reverse transcription and amplification was about 85-400 ng of either tissue mRNA or PBMC total RNA. Following bead purification, Illumina adapters were added by a secondary multiplex PCR, and the libraries were gel-purified between 200 and 400 bp. Demultiplexing relied on internal 6-nucleotide barcodes carried by the libraries. The libraries were sequenced on an Illumina MiSeq using 2x220 or 2x250 nucleotide paired-end reads. In the source study's methods: Paired reads were merged with FLASH 1.2.11 and aligned to the GRCh37 human genome with BWA-MEM before extracting TRA and TRB reads. V and J assignment used an IMGT-derived reference of cassette sequences and CDR3 motifs that included pseudogenes. Three-frame translation of reads was performed, and productive CDR3s were defined as those with a C...FGXG motif and no stop codons. Clonotypes were defined as unique combinations of V-J cassette pair and CDR3 amino acid sequence. Reads were filtered by Hamming distance, with the threshold set by the sequence error rate of each sample in mapped regions. In-frame beta chains were kept once TCRdb had trimmed the public reads at Q25 with fastp and called clones with MiXCR. Merged by CDR3 protein, the rows form single entries marked with the most common genes and DNA. TCRdb's processing, not the authors' own work, is the source of the V and J calls. This sample holds under 150,000 distinct CDR3 sequences; more than 20% were observed only once. 25% to 30% of the sample comes from the top ten.

This clonotype was detected many times. Its antigen is unknown. No qualities accompany the bases; no much larger clone lies one base away. Results and caveats for the whole study, not just this receptor: Group comparisons rested on small numbers: three non-neoplastic, three low-grade glioma and fewer than 10 glioblastoma patients. Very few CDR3 sequences were shared between tissue and blood, attributed to high CDR3 diversity and limited sampling. VJ-independent divergence between tissue and blood was lower than expected in non-neoplastic patients but higher than expected in all gliomas, particularly low-grade gliomas.

The V and J segments used are TRBV6-1 and TRBJ1-5; the best D guess is TRBD1, with 5 bases matching. The sequence was collected from a human donor with low-grade glioma or glioblastoma, undergoing nonglioma brain surgery, or in good health (not recorded which). Source material: glioma tissue, nonneoplastic brain tissue, or PBMCs (not recorded which). The CDR3 protein is CASRRDSNQPQHF. Here is the DNA: TGTGCCAGCAGACGGGACAGCAATCAGCCCCAGCATTTT.